This TCR beta chain was identified in a study of vaccination and CD4 T cells after COVID-19. In the study overall: At a median approximately 71 days (range 14 to 241) after dose two, post-vaccine samples were obtained. No peptide, an HIV-1 Nef pool, or a CEFX pool was what each control culture received.

A remark on this clonotype: The antigen is unknown.

V lost 1 base and J lost 4; bases outside the gene matches: 3. The CDR3 is made up of 14 amino acids. CDR1 is SGHTA and CDR2 is FQGNSA in the germline V gene. The Oncomine TCR Beta short-read assay sequenced DNA from cultured CD4+ T cells. Genomic DNA was isolated from cultured CD4+ T cells. TCRdb re-derived calls from the PCR reads in MiXCR, one entry per CDR3 protein. The top ten hold roughly 12% of the sample, which has more than 10,000 distinct CDR3 sequences, roughly 30% seen once. Treatment meaning: approximately 9-day PBMC culture with coronavirus spike peptide pools or control peptides (ViraFEST assay).

This specimen consisted of CD4+ T cells from blood, cultured in vitro, obtained after SARS-CoV-2 vaccination. This TCR was recovered from a human donor who had recovered from COVID-19. The chain carries TRBV7-2 and TRBJ2-5; 7 nucleotides match TRBD2. As DNA, the CDR3 is TGTGCCAGCAGCTTAGGGGCGGGAGCAGAGACCCAGTACTTC. Its translation is CASSLGAGAETQYF.